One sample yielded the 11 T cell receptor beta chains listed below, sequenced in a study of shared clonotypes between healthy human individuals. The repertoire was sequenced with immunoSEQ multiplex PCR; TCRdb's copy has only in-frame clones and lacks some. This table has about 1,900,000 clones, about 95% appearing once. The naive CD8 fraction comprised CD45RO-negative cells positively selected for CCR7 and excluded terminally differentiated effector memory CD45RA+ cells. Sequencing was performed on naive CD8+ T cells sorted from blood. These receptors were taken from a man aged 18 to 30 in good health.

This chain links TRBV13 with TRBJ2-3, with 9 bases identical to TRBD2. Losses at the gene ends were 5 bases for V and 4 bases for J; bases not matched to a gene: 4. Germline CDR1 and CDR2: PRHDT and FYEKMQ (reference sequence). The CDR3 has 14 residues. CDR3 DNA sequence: TGTGCCAGCAGCACTAGCGGGTATTCAGATACGCAGTATTTT. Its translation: CASSTSGYSDTQYF.

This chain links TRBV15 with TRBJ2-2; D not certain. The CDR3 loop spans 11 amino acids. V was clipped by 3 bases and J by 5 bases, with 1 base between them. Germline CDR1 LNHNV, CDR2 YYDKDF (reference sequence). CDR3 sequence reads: CATSSTGELFF. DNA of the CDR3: TGTGCCACCAGCAGTACCGGGGAGCTGTTTTTT.

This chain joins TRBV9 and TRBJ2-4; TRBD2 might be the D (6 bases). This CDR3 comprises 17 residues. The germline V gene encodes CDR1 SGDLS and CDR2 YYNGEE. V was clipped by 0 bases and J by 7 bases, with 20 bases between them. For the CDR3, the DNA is TGTGCCAGCAGCGTAGCTGATATGGAGGGAAGAGGGAACATTCAGTACTTC. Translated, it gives CASSVADMEGRGNIQYF.

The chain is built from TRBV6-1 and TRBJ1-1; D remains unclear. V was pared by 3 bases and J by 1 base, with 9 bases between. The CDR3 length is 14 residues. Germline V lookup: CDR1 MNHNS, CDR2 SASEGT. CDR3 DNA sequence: TGTGCCAGCAGTGAGATTTCAGGGAACACTGAAGCTTTCTTT. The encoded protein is CASSEISGNTEAFF.

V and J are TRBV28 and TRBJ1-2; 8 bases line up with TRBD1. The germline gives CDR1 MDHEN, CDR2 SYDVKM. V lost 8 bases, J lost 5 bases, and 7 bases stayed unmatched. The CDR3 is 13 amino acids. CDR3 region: CASVDRVQYGYTF. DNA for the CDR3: TGTGCCAGCGTGGACAGGGTGCAATATGGCTACACCTTC.

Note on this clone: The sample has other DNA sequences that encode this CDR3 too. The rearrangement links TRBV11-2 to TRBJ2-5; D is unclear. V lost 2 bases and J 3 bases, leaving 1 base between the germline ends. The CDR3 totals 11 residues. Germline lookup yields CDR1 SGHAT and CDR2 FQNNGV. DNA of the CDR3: TGTGCCAGCAGCTTAAAAGAGACCCAGTACTTC. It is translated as CASSLKETQYF.

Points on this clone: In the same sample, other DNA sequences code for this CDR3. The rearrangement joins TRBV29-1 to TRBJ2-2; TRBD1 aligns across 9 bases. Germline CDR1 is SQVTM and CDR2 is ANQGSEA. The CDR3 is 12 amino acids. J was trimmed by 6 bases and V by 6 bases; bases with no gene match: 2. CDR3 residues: CSVGTGPGELFF. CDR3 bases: TGCAGCGTAGGGACAGGGCCCGGGGAGCTGTTTTTT.

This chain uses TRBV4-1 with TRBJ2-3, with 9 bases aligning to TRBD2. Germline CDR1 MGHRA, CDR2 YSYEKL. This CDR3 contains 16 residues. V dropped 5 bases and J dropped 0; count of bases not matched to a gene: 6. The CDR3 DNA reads TGCGCCAGCAGCTTCTTAGCGGGGGCCAGCACAGATACGCAGTATTTT. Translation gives CASSFLAGASTDTQYF.

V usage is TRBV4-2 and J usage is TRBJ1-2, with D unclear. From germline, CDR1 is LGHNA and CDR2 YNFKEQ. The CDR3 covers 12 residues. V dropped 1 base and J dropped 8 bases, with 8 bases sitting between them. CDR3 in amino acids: CASSQGMTGYTF. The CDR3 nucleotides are TGTGCCAGCAGCCAAGGAATGACGGGCTACACCTTC.

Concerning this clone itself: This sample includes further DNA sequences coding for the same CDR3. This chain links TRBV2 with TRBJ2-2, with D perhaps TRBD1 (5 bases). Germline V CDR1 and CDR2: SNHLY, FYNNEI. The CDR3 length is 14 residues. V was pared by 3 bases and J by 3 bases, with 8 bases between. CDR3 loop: CASSEAGYTGELFF. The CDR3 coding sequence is TGTGCCAGCAGTGAGGCAGGGTACACCGGGGAGCTGTTTTTT. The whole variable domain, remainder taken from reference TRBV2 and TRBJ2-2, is EPEVTQTPSHQVTQMGQEVILRCVPISNHLYFYWYRQILGQKVEFLVSFYNNEISEKSEIFDDQFSVERPDGSNFTLKIRSTKLEDSAMYFCASSEAGYTGELFFGEGSRLTVL.

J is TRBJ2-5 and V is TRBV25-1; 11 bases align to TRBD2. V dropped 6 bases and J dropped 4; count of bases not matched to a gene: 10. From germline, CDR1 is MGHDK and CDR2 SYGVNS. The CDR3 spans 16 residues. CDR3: CASSWGTSGFGETQYF. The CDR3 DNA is TGTGCCAGCAGCTGGGGGACTAGCGGTTTCGGAGAGACCCAGTACTTC.